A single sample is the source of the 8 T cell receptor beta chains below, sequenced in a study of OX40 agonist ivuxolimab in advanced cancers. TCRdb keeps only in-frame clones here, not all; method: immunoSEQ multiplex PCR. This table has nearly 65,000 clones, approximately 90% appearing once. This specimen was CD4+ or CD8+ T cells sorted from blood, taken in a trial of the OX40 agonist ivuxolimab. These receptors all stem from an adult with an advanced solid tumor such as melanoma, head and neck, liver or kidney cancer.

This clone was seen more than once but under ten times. The CDR3 loop is CASSQDIGQATYEQYF. Here the CDR3 DNA reads TGCGCCAGCAGCCAAGATATTGGACAGGCGACCTACGAGCAGTACTTC. The chain links TRBV4-3 to TRBJ2-7, with 7 bases fitting TRBD1. This CDR3 contains 16 residues. Trimming removed 0 bases from V and 2 bases from J; junction bases left unmatched: 7. CDR1 and CDR2 (germline): LGHNA, YSLEER.

The CDR3 sequence is CATSPTRAGTDTQYF. The CDR3, as DNA: TGTGCCACCAGCCCGACCAGAGCTGGCACAGATACGCAGTATTTT. The chain is built from TRBV15 and TRBJ2-3; no clear D. Germline CDR1 is LNHNV and CDR2 is YYDKDF (reference sequence). The CDR3 spans 15 residues. Trimming pared 5 bases from V and 1 base from J, leaving 13 bases between.

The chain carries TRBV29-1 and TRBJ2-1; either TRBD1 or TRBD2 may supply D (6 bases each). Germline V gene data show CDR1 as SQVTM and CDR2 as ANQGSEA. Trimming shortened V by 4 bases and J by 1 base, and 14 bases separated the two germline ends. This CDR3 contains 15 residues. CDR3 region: CSVGGAAGSYNEQFF. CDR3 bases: TGCAGCGTTGGGGGGGCGGCGGGATCCTACAATGAGCAGTTCTTC.

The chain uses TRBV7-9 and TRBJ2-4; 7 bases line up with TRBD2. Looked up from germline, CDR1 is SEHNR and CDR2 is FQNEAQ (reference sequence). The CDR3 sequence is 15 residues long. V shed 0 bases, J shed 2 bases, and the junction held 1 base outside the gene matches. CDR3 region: CASSLASGTKNIQYF. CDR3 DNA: TGTGCCAGCAGCTTAGCCAGCGGGACCAAAAACATTCAGTACTTC.

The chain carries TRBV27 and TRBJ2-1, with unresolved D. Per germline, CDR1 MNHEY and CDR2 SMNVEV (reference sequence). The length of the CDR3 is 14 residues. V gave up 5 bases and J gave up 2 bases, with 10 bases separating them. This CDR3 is CASSPPGPYNEQFF. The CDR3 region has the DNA TGTGCCAGCAGTCCTCCTGGGCCCTACAATGAGCAGTTCTTC.

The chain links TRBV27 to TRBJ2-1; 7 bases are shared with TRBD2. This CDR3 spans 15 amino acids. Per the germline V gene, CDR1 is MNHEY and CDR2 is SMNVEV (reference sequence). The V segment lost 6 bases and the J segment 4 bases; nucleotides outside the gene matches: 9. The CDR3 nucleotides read TGTGCCAGCAGCCCTGGGGCTAGCGGATACAATGAGCAGTTCTTC. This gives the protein CASSPGASGYNEQFF.

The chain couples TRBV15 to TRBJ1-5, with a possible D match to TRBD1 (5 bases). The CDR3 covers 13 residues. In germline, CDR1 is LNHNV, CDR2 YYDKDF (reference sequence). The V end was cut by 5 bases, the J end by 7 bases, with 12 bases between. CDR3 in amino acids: CATSRGAWQPQHF. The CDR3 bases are TGTGCCACCAGCCGGGGCGCCTGGCAGCCCCAGCATTTT.

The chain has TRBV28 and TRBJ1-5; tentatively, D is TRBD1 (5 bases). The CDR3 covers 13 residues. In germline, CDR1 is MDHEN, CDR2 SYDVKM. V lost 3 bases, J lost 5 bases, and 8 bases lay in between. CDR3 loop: CASSLGVHQPQHF. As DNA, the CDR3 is TGTGCCAGCAGTTTGGGGGTCCATCAGCCCCAGCATTTT.